This note documents a single T cell receptor (beta chain) sequence. No antigen is known for it. CDR3 length equals 15 residues. The germline V gene encodes CDR1 SGDLS and CDR2 YYNGEE. J lost 1 base, V lost 4 bases, and 4 bases had no gene match. This record comes from a study of cytotoxic CD8 clonotypes in ibrutinib-treated CLL. Study-wide context: The study included about 11 relapsed/refractory and fewer than 16 treatment-naive patients; roughly 18 had IGHV unmutated disease. Study-wide findings and caveats: Baseline clonality, higher than in age-matched healthy donors, tracked circulating CD8+ T-cell counts.

Investigators sought sequencing depths of between 1 in 200,000 and 1 in 1 million T cells. This table comes from immunoSEQ multiplex PCR, and its TCRdb copy is limited to in-frame clones, with some not included. There are more than 200,000 clones in the sample; 75% to 85% occur only once, and roughly an eighth lies in the top ten. This receptor was taken from a human donor with chronic lymphocytic leukemia. The starting material was PBMCs, obtained after 12 months of ibrutinib treatment. This chain links TRBV9 with TRBJ1-1; 10 nucleotides agree with TRBD1. The CDR3 here is CASSPRTGGNTEAFF. CDR3 sequence (DNA): TGTGCCAGCAGCCCCCGGACAGGGGGGAACACTGAAGCTTTCTTT. The complete variable domain, with remaining parts taken from reference TRBV9 and TRBJ1-1, reads DSGVTQTPKHLITATGQRVTLRCSPRSGDLSVYWYQQSLDQGLQFLIQYYNGEERAKGNILERFSAQQFPDLHSELNLSSLELGDSALYFCASSPRTGGNTEAFFGQGTRLTVV.